These 13 T cell receptor beta chains were all obtained from the same sample, sequenced in a study of blood T cell repertoires in COVID-19. Sequenced by immunoSEQ multiplex PCR; TCRdb stores in-frame clones only, minus some. Counted here are roughly 200,000 clones, less than 80% occurring once; the ten biggest clones make up less than 15%. The sample consisted of peripheral blood. The source is a man aged 45-65 years who had recovered from COVID-19.

This rearrangement joins TRBV6-1 to TRBJ2-7; no definite D call. The CDR3 totals 15 residues. CDR1 and CDR2 (germline): MNHNS, SASEGT. V lost 0 bases, J lost 6 bases, and 15 bases lay in between. CDR3 sequence (DNA): TGTGCCAGCAGTGAAGCTTTGAGTGTCTTGAGCGAGCAGTACTTC. This codes for CASSEALSVLSEQYF.

The chain employs TRBV11-2 and TRBJ2-1; D gene uncertain. The CDR3 runs 11 residues. Germline lookup yields CDR1 SGHAT and CDR2 FQNNGV. V was clipped by 1 base and J by 9 bases, with 4 bases between them. CDR3 in DNA: TGTGCCAGCAGCTTAGGGCCTGAGCAGTTCTTC. Its protein product is CASSLGPEQFF.

V is TRBV7-8 and J is TRBJ1-5, with D maybe TRBD1 (5 bases). The CDR3 totals 13 residues. Trimming took 2 bases from V and 4 from J, leaving 6 bases between them. Germline CDR1 is SGHVS and CDR2 is FQNEAQ. CDR3 coding DNA: TGTGCCAGCAGCTTATCAGGGAATCAGCCCCAGCATTTT. It is translated as CASSLSGNQPQHF. Complete variable domain (other parts from reference TRBV7-8 and TRBJ1-5): GAGVSQSPRYKVAKRGQDVALRCDPISGHVSLFWYQQALGQGPEFLTYFQNEAQLDKSGLPSDRFFAERPEGSVSTLKIQRTQQEDSAVYLCASSLSGNQPQHFGDGTRLSIL.

This chain joins TRBV4-1 and TRBJ2-7, with 11 bases matching TRBD2. Losses at the gene ends were 2 bases for V and 5 bases for J; bases not matched to a gene: 2. Germline lookup yields CDR1 MGHRA and CDR2 YSYEKL. The CDR3 consists of 14 residues. CDR3 in amino acids: CASSQTSGSDEQYF. CDR3 bases: TGCGCCAGCAGCCAAACTAGCGGGAGCGACGAGCAGTACTTC.

This clone was seen a few times. Here the CDR3 DNA reads TGTGCCAGCGGTGGGGACAGGGAGAACACCGGGGAGCTGTTTTTT. Translation gives CASGGDRENTGELFF. The chain employs TRBV7-9 and TRBJ2-2; 9 bases agree with TRBD1. Germline CDR1 SEHNR, CDR2 FQNEAQ (reference sequence). The CDR3 is 15 residues long. Trimming removed 8 bases from V and 1 base from J; junction bases left unmatched: 5.

The CDR3 spells CASREYLAGAYEQYF. The CDR3 nucleotides read TGTGCCAGCAGGGAATACCTAGCGGGAGCCTACGAGCAGTACTTC. The gene calls are TRBV27 and TRBJ2-7, with 10 bases aligning to TRBD2. CDR1 MNHEY and CDR2 SMNVEV come from the germline V gene (reference sequence). J was trimmed by 2 bases and V by 6 bases; bases with no gene match: 7. The CDR3 loop spans 15 amino acids.

This clone was recorded only once. The chain joins TRBV27 to TRBJ2-3, with TRBD2 matching over 13 bases. Unmatched junction bases numbered 6, after V lost 5 bases and J lost 1 base. This CDR3 has 17 residues. CDR1 and CDR2 from the germline V gene are MNHEY and SMNVEV (reference sequence). In DNA form, the CDR3 reads TGTGCCAGCAGTCCGGGGACTAGCGGGGAAGGCACAGATACGCAGTATTTT. It yields the protein CASSPGTSGEGTDTQYF.

The chain has TRBV5-1 and TRBJ2-5; 11 positions match TRBD2. V shed 2 bases and J 4 bases; nucleotides not matched to a gene: 7. Germline CDR1 SGHRS, CDR2 YFSETQ. The CDR3 totals 16 residues. The DNA for the CDR3 is TGCGCCAGCAGCTTTTTAGCGGGAGGGGGGCCAGAGACCCAGTACTTC. Translating it yields CASSFLAGGGPETQYF.

The chain is built from TRBV12-3 or TRBV12-4 and TRBJ1-5; D is unclear. Deletions cut 8 bases from V and 4 bases from J, with 6 bases between. This CDR3 has 11 residues. The CDR3 loop reads CASGVNQPQHF. In DNA, the CDR3 is TGTGCCAGCGGAGTTAATCAGCCCCAGCATTTT.

The rearrangement joins TRBV19 to TRBJ1-1; D perhaps matches TRBD1 (5 bases). Per the germline V gene, CDR1 is LNHDA and CDR2 is SQIVND (reference sequence). V lost 10 bases to trimming and J lost 4 bases, with 22 bases between them. The CDR3 consists of 15 residues. CDR3 in amino acids: CATNRRGKGGTEAFF. In DNA, the CDR3 is TGTGCCACCAATCGCCGGGGGAAGGGCGGCACTGAAGCTTTCTTT.

This chain connects TRBV2 to TRBJ2-7; 9 bases line up with TRBD1. J lost 4 bases, V lost 7 bases, and 8 bases had no gene match. The CDR3 spans 14 residues. CDR1 and CDR2 (germline): SNHLY, FYNNEI. CDR3 DNA sequence: TGTGCCAGCACCACCGGGACAGGGACTTACGAGCAGTACTTC. Its protein product is CASTTGTGTYEQYF.

The table lists this clone with many counts. The chain combines TRBV30 with TRBJ2-1, with a tentative D call TRBD2 (6 bases). Trimming took off 3 bases at V and 4 bases at J, with 16 bases between the two ends. The CDR3 sequence is 15 residues long. CDR1 GTSNPN and CDR2 SVGIG come from the germline V gene (reference sequence). CDR3 DNA sequence: TGTGCCTGGAGGATCCGGGACTCTAGATACAATGAGCAGTTCTTC. Its protein product is CAWRIRDSRYNEQFF.

This rearrangement joins TRBV27 to TRBJ1-4, with a possible D match to TRBD1 (5 bases). The CDR3 extends over 16 amino acids. V lost 6 bases, J lost 0 bases, and 14 bases lay in between. Germline V gene sequence: CDR1 MNHEY, CDR2 SMNVEV (reference sequence). The CDR3, as DNA: TGTGCCAGCAGAACGGACATATCGACAACTAATGAAAAACTGTTTTTT. Its translation: CASRTDISTTNEKLFF.